The clone carrying this T cell receptor beta chain was observed a single time. The Seattle site enrolled patients during active infection and followed them longitudinally. From germline, CDR1 is GTSNPN and CDR2 SVGIG (reference sequence). This CDR3 is built from 14 residues. V was clipped by 1 base and J by 0 bases, with 7 bases between them. The sample comes from a study of blood T cell repertoires in COVID-19. At the level of the study: Sample material is recorded as cDNA or gDNA derived from T cells, B-cell-depleted T cells, or PBMCs.

In the original processing: Amplification from reference gene primers served as the basis for estimated nucleated cell counts. Repertoires were generated with immunoSEQ multiplex PCR, while TCRdb's copy carries only in-frame clones and drops some. For V, J and clone size, that table is used; D and trimming come from the DNA. Of about 390,000 clones listed, 87% are singletons. The chain employs TRBV30 and TRBJ1-5, with unresolved D. The source is a woman aged 60-70 years with COVID-19, enrolled during active disease. Material: peripheral blood. The CDR3 loop is CAWSDNSSNQPQHF. The CDR3 DNA reads as TGTGCCTGGAGTGATAACAGTAGCAATCAGCCCCAGCATTTT.